A selection of T cell receptor beta chains follows, all from one sample in a study of T cell responses to AZD1222 COVID-19 vaccine. Generated by immunoSEQ multiplex PCR, the TCRdb table keeps only in-frame clones and is missing some. Of around 99,000 clones in the sample, roughly 92% were seen once. This specimen was peripheral blood, taken on day 0 of AZD1222 vaccination. These receptors originate from an adult in good health. The CDR3 runs from the conserved cysteine through the conserved F or W.

V	J	CDR3
TRBV30	TRBJ1-6	CAWDRGNSPLHF
TRBV28	TRBJ2-7	CASSPRGSYEQYF
TRBV2	TRBJ2-1	CASSVRAGANNEQFF
TRBV7-3	TRBJ1-2	CASSPGTRQVGGYTF
TRBV30	TRBJ1-5	CAWSGQPNQPQHF
TRBV19	TRBJ1-4	CASSIRMRPAFNEKLFF
TRBV5-6	TRBJ2-4	CASSSIGELAKNIQYF
TRBV19	TRBJ2-3	CASSIRDPKATQYF
TRBV5-1	TRBJ2-7	CASSGLGPQGDEQYF
TRBV4-1	TRBJ2-7	CASSQRADGGYEQYF
TRBV18	TRBJ1-1	CASSLGTGGSYRLNTEAFF
TRBV18	TRBJ2-1	CASSPRWDRGKVNEQFF
TRBV19	TRBJ1-4	CASSPGWTGAEKLFF
TRBV2	TRBJ2-2	CASTRENTGELFF
TRBV18	TRBJ2-1	CASSPLAGVLEQFF
TRBV25-1	TRBJ1-5	CASSGEGHQPQHF
TRBV11-2	TRBJ2-5	CASSRSETQYF
TRBV2	TRBJ2-7	CASKGTNPPYEQYF
TRBV11-3	TRBJ2-1	CASSRSGNNEQFF
TRBV13	TRBJ2-7	CASSLATGPNEQYF
TRBV19	TRBJ1-5	CASSIFGGGNQPQHF
TRBV3-1/TRBV3-2	TRBJ2-2	CASSLRTGLGELFF
TRBV6-6	TRBJ1-2	CASSHLTRGGGLDYGYTF
TRBV5-1	TRBJ2-2	CASSLAGELFF
TRBV4-1	TRBJ2-3	CASSQVPGTNTDTQYF